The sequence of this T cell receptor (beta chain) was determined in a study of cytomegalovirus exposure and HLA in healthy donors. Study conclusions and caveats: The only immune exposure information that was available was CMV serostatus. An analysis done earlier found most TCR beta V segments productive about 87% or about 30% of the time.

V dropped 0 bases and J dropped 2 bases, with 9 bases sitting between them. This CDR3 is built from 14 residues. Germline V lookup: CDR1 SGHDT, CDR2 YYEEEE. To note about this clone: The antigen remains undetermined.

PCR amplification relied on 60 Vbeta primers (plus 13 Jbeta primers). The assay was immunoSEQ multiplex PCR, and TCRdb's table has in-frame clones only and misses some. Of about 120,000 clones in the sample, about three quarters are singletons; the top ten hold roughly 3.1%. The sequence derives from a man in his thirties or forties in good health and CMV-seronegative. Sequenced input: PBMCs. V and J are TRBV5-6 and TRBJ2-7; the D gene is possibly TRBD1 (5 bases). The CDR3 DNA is TGTGCCAGCAGCTTGGGCGACAGACCCTACGAGCAGTACTTC. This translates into CASSLGDRPYEQYF.